This T cell receptor (beta chain) was found in a study of cytomegalovirus exposure and HLA in healthy donors. The overall study: The approximately 130 validation repertoires were reported in a later analysis to have been generated on the same platform as the roughly 680 first-cohort repertoires. The study, taken as a whole, reports: Across donors, most TCRs were seen rarely, yet some public ones were widespread. According to the study, 150 to 200 TCR beta chains were cytomegalovirus-associated.

The CDR3 covers 15 residues. Germline V gives CDR1 MDHEN, CDR2 SYDVKM. V was shortened by 3 bases and J by 3 bases, with 15 bases between the two germline ends. A note on this clone: As yet, its antigen is unknown.

Repertoires were generated with immunoSEQ multiplex PCR, while TCRdb's copy carries only in-frame clones and drops some. The top ten hold roughly 0.83% of the sample, which has about 360,000 clones, roughly 85% seen once. Sequenced sample: PBMCs. This chain links TRBV28 with TRBJ2-7; D not resolved. The sequence derives from a young woman in good health and CMV-seronegative. In nucleotides, the CDR3 is TGTGCCAGCAGTTTTGGCGGCCCGGCGGACTACGAGCAGTACTTC. The encoded protein is CASSFGGPADYEQYF.